Below, 32 T cell receptor beta chains from the same sample are listed, as sequenced in a study of CD8 T cells in Susac syndrome (dated by TCRdb to about 2019). Receptors were amplified or captured by the immunoSEQ multiplex PCR assay. RNA was extracted using the RNeasy kit, and roughly 0.5 to 1 microgram was reverse transcribed with random hexamers. TCRdb reanalyzed the raw reads on its own, using fastp at Q25 for trimming and MiXCR for clone calling, and kept in-frame beta chains. Each CDR3 protein appears once, grouped with its most common genes and DNA. The sample profile shows 95,000 to 150,000 distinct CDR3 sequences; about 95% of them were found once. The top ten constitute about 0.28% of the sample. Sequenced: CD8+ T cells from PBMCs. The receptors come from a human donor with Susac syndrome.

V gene TRBV3-1 combines with J gene TRBJ2-7; unclear D gene. The CDR3 sequence is 15 residues long. Deletions cut 3 bases from V and 1 base from J, with 13 bases between. From germline, CDR1 is LGHDT and CDR2 YNNKEL (reference sequence). The CDR3 region has the DNA TGTGCCAGCAGCCATCCCCGGACGGGTTCCTACGAGCAGTACTTC. The encoded protein is CASSHPRTGSYEQYF.

The gene calls are TRBV13 and TRBJ2-1; perhaps D is TRBD1 or TRBD2 (5 bases each). V lost 5 bases and J lost 3, with 11 bases in between. CDR3 length: 14 residues. The germline V gene encodes CDR1 PRHDT and CDR2 FYEKMQ (reference sequence). The CDR3 DNA follows: TGTGCCAGCAGCCCCAGGGACCTCTACAATGAGCAGTTCTTC. This codes for CASSPRDLYNEQFF.

This chain joins TRBV25-1 and TRBJ2-7; D possibly corresponds to TRBD1 (6 bases). Germline CDR1 reads MGHDK; CDR2 reads SYGVNS. V was trimmed by 8 bases and J by 3 bases, leaving 14 bases between them. CDR3 length: 13 amino acids. CDR3 in amino acids: CASGETGSYEQYF. The CDR3 region has the DNA TGTGCCAGCGGAGAGACAGGAAGCTACGAGCAGTACTTC.

The chain recombines TRBV9 with TRBJ2-1; possible D gene TRBD1, 8 bases. The germline V gene encodes CDR1 SGDLS and CDR2 YYNGEE. V was clipped by 4 bases and J by 9 bases, with 17 bases between them. This CDR3 comprises 14 residues. CDR3 in DNA: TGTGCCAGCAGCACAGGACAGGGAGGGAGTGAGCAGTTCTTC. The encoded protein is CASSTGQGGSEQFF.

V and J are TRBV24-1 and TRBJ1-5; no firm D call. The CDR3 runs to 14 residues. Germline-derived CDR1 and CDR2 are KGHDR and SFDVKD. Trimming shortened V by 6 bases and J by 0 bases, and 8 bases separated the two germline ends. The chain's CDR3 is CATSTTDSNQPQHF. Written as DNA, the CDR3 is TGTGCCACCAGTACGACGGATAGCAATCAGCCCCAGCATTTT.

The rearrangement uses TRBV20-1 and TRBJ2-7, with 9 bases aligning to TRBD1. V shed 5 bases and J 4 bases; nucleotides not matched to a gene: 9. Germline V CDR1 and CDR2: DFQATT, SNEGSKA (reference sequence). The CDR3 has 14 residues. The CDR3: CSAPAGTGLYEQYF. In DNA, the CDR3 is TGCAGTGCTCCAGCCGGGACAGGGTTATACGAGCAGTACTTC.

The V call is TRBV11-2, the J call TRBJ2-7; D unresolved. The CDR3 runs 14 residues. Germline CDR1 SGHAT, CDR2 FQNNGV. Trimming removed 4 bases at V and 0 bases at J, with 10 bases between. CDR3 protein: CASSSRSSSYEQYF. The CDR3 DNA follows: TGTGCCAGCAGCTCCAGGTCAAGCTCCTACGAGCAGTACTTC.

In this sample, this clonotype turned up a few times. The chain couples TRBV29-1 to TRBJ1-2, with 7 bases identical to TRBD1. The J segment lost 2 bases and the V segment lost 3 bases, leaving 0 bases of the junction unmatched. The CDR3 has 12 amino acids. CDR1 is SQVTM and CDR2 is ANQGSEA in the germline V gene. The CDR3 loop reads CSVDRGNYGYTF. CDR3 nucleotides: TGCAGCGTTGACAGGGGGAACTATGGCTACACCTTC.

V usage is TRBV3-1 and J usage is TRBJ2-6, with D tentatively TRBD1 or TRBD2 (5 bases each). The CDR3 has 16 residues. The V gene's germline CDR1 is LGHDT and CDR2 YNNKEL (reference sequence). Trimming removed 8 bases from V and 2 bases from J, with 16 bases in between. The CDR3 region has the DNA TGTGCCAGCGAGGGTGGGGCCACCCCTGGGGCCAACGTCCTGACTTTC. The encoded protein is CASEGGATPGANVLTF.

CDR3: CSARLLATHAYEQYF. Here the CDR3 DNA reads TGCAGTGCTAGACTACTAGCGACACACGCCTACGAGCAGTACTTC. This rearrangement joins TRBV20-1 to TRBJ2-7; TRBD2 matches at 7 bases. The V gene end was trimmed by 2 bases and the J gene end by 2 bases; junction bases not matched to a gene: 9. CDR1 and CDR2 from the germline V gene are DFQATT and SNEGSKA (reference sequence). CDR3 length equals 15 residues.

This chain joins TRBV29-1 and TRBJ1-2; 11 nucleotides line up with TRBD1. The CDR3 spans 15 residues. Germline CDR1 is SQVTM and CDR2 is ANQGSEA. With 0 bases clipped from V and 6 bases from J, the junction kept 6 bases outside the gene matches. Here the CDR3 reads CSVEDGTGGTNGYTF. The CDR3 DNA reads as TGCAGCGTTGAAGACGGGACAGGGGGTACTAATGGCTACACCTTC.

The chain is built from TRBV4-2 and TRBJ2-1; 8 nucleotides agree with TRBD2. Unmatched junction bases numbered 6, after V lost 3 bases and J lost 5 bases. This CDR3 has 15 residues. CDR1 LGHNA and CDR2 YNFKEQ come from the germline V gene. CDR3 in amino acids: CASSQPAGADNEQFF. CDR3 nucleotide sequence: TGTGCCAGCAGCCAGCCAGCGGGGGCCGACAATGAGCAGTTCTTC.

The genes are TRBV29-1 and TRBJ2-1, with a tentative D call TRBD1 (6 bases). The CDR3 has 14 amino acids. The V gene's germline CDR1 is SQVTM and CDR2 ANQGSEA. V was pared by 4 bases and J by 1 base, with 11 bases between. CDR3 coding DNA: TGCAGCGTTGTGCAAGGGGGTTCCTACAATGAGCAGTTCTTC. This encodes CSVVQGGSYNEQFF.

The J gene is TRBJ1-2, the V gene TRBV28; D ambiguous. The V gene lost 3 bases and the J gene lost 5 bases, with 16 bases spanning the gap. CDR1 is MDHEN, CDR2 SYDVKM, per germline. The CDR3 runs 15 residues. Here the CDR3 reads CASSLVLGPGYGYTF. CDR3 in DNA: TGTGCCAGCAGTTTGGTTTTGGGCCCTGGGTATGGCTACACCTTC.

V gene TRBV29-1 combines with J gene TRBJ1-1; 9 bases align to TRBD1. Germline V gene sequence: CDR1 SQVTM, CDR2 ANQGSEA. Losses at the gene ends were 6 bases for V and 6 bases for J; bases not matched to a gene: 5. CDR3 length: 12 residues. As DNA, the CDR3 is TGCAGCGTCCCGGGGACAGGGTCTGAAGCTTTCTTT. As protein: CSVPGTGSEAFF. The whole variable domain, remainder taken from reference TRBV29-1 and TRBJ1-1, is SAVISQKPSRDICQRGTSLTIQCQVDSQVTMMFWYRQQPGQSLTLIATANQGSEATYESGFVIDKFPISRPNLTFSTLTVSNMSPEDSSIYLCSVPGTGSEAFFGQGTRLTVV.

The V call is TRBV15, the J call TRBJ1-5; the D gene is possibly TRBD1 (5 bases). Trimming cost V 0 bases and J 1 base, with 10 bases left between them. This CDR3 spans 16 amino acids. The germline V gene has CDR1 LNHNV and CDR2 YYDKDF (reference sequence). The chain's CDR3 is CATSRDRVGSNQPQHF. CDR3 in DNA: TGTGCCACCAGCAGAGACAGGGTCGGGAGCAATCAGCCCCAGCATTTT.

The CDR3 here is CASRQGPRGNTEAFF. CDR3 nucleotide sequence: TGTGCCAGCAGACAGGGACCTCGAGGGAACACTGAAGCTTTCTTT. The V call is TRBV12-3 or TRBV12-4, the J call TRBJ1-1; maybe TRBD1 (6 bases). The CDR3 extends over 15 amino acids. The V and J ends lost 6 bases and 1 base respectively, with 15 bases between them.

The rearrangement uses TRBV14 and TRBJ2-1; tentative D call: TRBD2 (5 bases). The CDR3 is 16 residues long. Trimming shortened V by 0 bases and J by 2 bases, and 11 bases separated the two germline ends. The germline CDR1 and CDR2 sequences are SGHDN and FVKESK. CDR3 region: CASSQEGGEPYNEQFF. The CDR3 region has the DNA TGTGCCAGCAGCCAAGAGGGTGGGGAGCCCTACAATGAGCAGTTCTTC.

The genes are TRBV7-6 and TRBJ2-3; 7 bases are a match to TRBD2. CDR3 length: 16 residues. J lost 2 bases, V lost 1 base, and 6 bases had no gene match. Germline V gene lookup returns CDR1 SGHVS and CDR2 FNYEAQ. The CDR3 DNA is TGTGCCAGCAGCTTAGGGGCTAGCGGACTCACAGATACGCAGTATTTT. It codes for CASSLGASGLTDTQYF. Full variable domain (rest looked up from reference TRBV7-6 and TRBJ2-3): GAGVSQSPRYKVTKRGQDVALRCDPISGHVSLYWYRQALGQGPEFLTYFNYEAQQDKSGLPNDRFSAERPEGSISTLTIQRTEQRDSAMYRCASSLGASGLTDTQYFGPGTRLTVL.

This clonotype occurred a few times. The chain recombines TRBV7-9 with TRBJ2-7; no reliable D call. V lost 5 bases and J 2 bases, leaving 7 bases between the germline ends. Germline V gene data show CDR1 as SEHNR and CDR2 as FQNEAQ (reference sequence). The CDR3 is 12 residues long. CDR3 protein: CASSLDTYEQYF. The CDR3 nucleotides are TGTGCCAGCAGCCTAGACACCTACGAGCAGTACTTC.

The chain employs TRBV20-1 and TRBJ2-2; D remains ambiguous. CDR3 length equals 13 residues. V was shortened by 5 bases and J by 2 bases, with 9 bases between the two germline ends. Germline V gene lookup returns CDR1 DFQATT and CDR2 SNEGSKA (reference sequence). CDR3 sequence (DNA): TGCAGTGCTTCCCGGACCAACACCGGGGAGCTGTTTTTT. Its protein is CSASRTNTGELFF.

The chain is built from TRBV20-1 and TRBJ2-3; D possibly corresponds to TRBD2 (6 bases). V lost 6 bases and J lost 5, with 15 bases in between. Germline CDR1 reads DFQATT; CDR2 reads SNEGSKA (reference sequence). The CDR3 covers 13 residues. The CDR3 DNA follows: TGCAGTGCCGCAACTTGGGAGGTAGATACGCAGTATTTT. Protein: CSAATWEVDTQYF.

This chain links TRBV5-1 with TRBJ1-1; D is undetermined. V lost 2 bases to trimming and J lost 8 bases, with 7 bases between them. Germline values: CDR1 SGHRS, CDR2 YFSETQ. This CDR3 region has 11 residues. The CDR3 here is CASSFGREAFF. CDR3 in DNA: TGCGCCAGCAGCTTCGGCAGGGAAGCTTTCTTT.

This chain connects TRBV27 to TRBJ2-7; 8 nucleotides agree with TRBD1. With V trimmed by 3 bases and J by 7 bases, 5 bases remained unmatched. This CDR3 is 13 amino acids long. Germline loops: CDR1 MNHEY, CDR2 SMNVEV (reference sequence). CDR3 loop: CASSLDRAGEQYF. The CDR3 region has the DNA TGTGCCAGCAGTTTGGACAGGGCTGGAGAGCAGTACTTC.

V gene TRBV13 combines with J gene TRBJ2-2; D is possibly TRBD2 (5 bases). V was shortened by 2 bases and J by 4 bases, with 11 bases between the two germline ends. Germline-derived CDR1 and CDR2 are PRHDT and FYEKMQ (reference sequence). This CDR3 has 15 residues. The chain's CDR3 is CASSLTLGSTGELFF. CDR3 nucleotide sequence: TGTGCCAGCAGCTTAACACTAGGTAGCACCGGGGAGCTGTTTTTT.

The chain is built from TRBV3-1 and TRBJ2-1; maybe TRBD2 (5 bases). V dropped 0 bases and J dropped 0 bases, with 12 bases sitting between them. Germline V gives CDR1 LGHDT, CDR2 YNNKEL (reference sequence). The CDR3 is 17 amino acids. CDR3: CASSQDPSTSSYNEQFF. Here the CDR3 DNA reads TGTGCCAGCAGCCAAGATCCTAGCACAAGCTCCTACAATGAGCAGTTCTTC.

The chain joins TRBV7-9 to TRBJ1-3; D is unclear. This CDR3 comprises 11 residues. V dropped 5 bases and J dropped 11 bases, with 10 bases sitting between them. CDR1 SEHNR and CDR2 FQNEAQ come from the germline V gene (reference sequence). CDR3 bases: TGTGCCAGCAGCAGCTGGAACGCCATATATTTT. Translated: CASSSWNAIYF.

This chain connects TRBV12-3 or TRBV12-4 to TRBJ1-1; D is unclear. This CDR3 is 12 amino acids long. Trimming shortened V by 2 bases and J by 7 bases, and 8 bases separated the two germline ends. CDR3 in amino acids: CASSLLAGEAFF. Here the CDR3 DNA reads TGTGCCAGCAGTTTATTGGCGGGTGAAGCTTTCTTT.

The chain couples TRBV7-9 to TRBJ2-1; 10 nucleotides align to TRBD2. This CDR3 has 16 amino acids. Germline CDR1 and CDR2: SEHNR and FQNEAQ (reference sequence). Unmatched junction bases numbered 12, after V lost 5 bases and J lost 8 bases. The CDR3 protein is CASSRGTSAAEDEQFF. The CDR3 nucleotides read TGTGCCAGCAGCAGAGGGACTAGCGCAGCTGAGGATGAGCAGTTCTTC.

This chain joins TRBV7-9 and TRBJ1-2; D gene unclear. The CDR3 runs to 16 residues. From germline, CDR1 is SEHNR and CDR2 FQNEAQ (reference sequence). V was trimmed by 2 bases and J by 4 bases, leaving 17 bases between them. CDR3 coding DNA: TGTGCCAGCAGCTTAACGCGAGGAGACACCAGCTATGGCTACACCTTC. Translation gives CASSLTRGDTSYGYTF.

V usage is TRBV4-3 and J usage is TRBJ1-2; TRBD1 matches at 7 bases. After removal of 0 bases from V and 4 bases from J, the junction contained 5 bases not matched to a gene. The CDR3 is 15 residues long. Germline V gives CDR1 LGHNA, CDR2 YSLEER. Here the CDR3 reads CASSQDRAGGYGYTF. CDR3 sequence (DNA): TGCGCCAGCAGCCAAGATAGGGCAGGGGGCTATGGCTACACCTTC.

In its sample, this clonotype was seen once. V and J are TRBV7-9 and TRBJ2-3; TRBD1 might be the D (5 bases). This CDR3 spans 15 amino acids. From germline, CDR1 is SEHNR and CDR2 FQNEAQ (reference sequence). Trimming took 5 bases from V and 2 from J, leaving 14 bases between them. Here the CDR3 reads CASSRAGISTDTQYF. The CDR3 DNA sequence: TGTGCCAGCAGCCGGGCAGGGATATCCACAGATACGCAGTATTTT.